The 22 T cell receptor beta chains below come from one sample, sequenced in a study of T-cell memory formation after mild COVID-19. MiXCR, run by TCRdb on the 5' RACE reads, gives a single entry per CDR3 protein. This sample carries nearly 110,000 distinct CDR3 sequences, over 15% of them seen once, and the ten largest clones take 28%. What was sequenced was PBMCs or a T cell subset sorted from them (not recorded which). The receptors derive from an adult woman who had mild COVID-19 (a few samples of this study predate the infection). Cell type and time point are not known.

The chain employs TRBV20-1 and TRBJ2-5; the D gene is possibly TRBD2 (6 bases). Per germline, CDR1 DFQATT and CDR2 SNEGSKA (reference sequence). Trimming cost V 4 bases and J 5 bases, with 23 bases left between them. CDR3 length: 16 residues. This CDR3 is CSANGGLSNAGETQYF. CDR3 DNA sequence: TGCAGTGCTAATGGGGGACTTTCCAATGCGGGGGAGACCCAGTACTTC.

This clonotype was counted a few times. The CDR3 region has the DNA TGTGCCAGCTCACCACCGGGACAGGGAATCGGGGAGCTGTTTTTT. Its protein is CASSPPGQGIGELFF. The rearrangement joins TRBV18 to TRBJ2-2; 9 nucleotides line up with TRBD1. The J segment lost 7 bases and the V segment lost 0 bases, leaving 3 bases of the junction unmatched. CDR1 and CDR2 (germline): KGHSH, LQKENI. The CDR3 runs to 15 residues.

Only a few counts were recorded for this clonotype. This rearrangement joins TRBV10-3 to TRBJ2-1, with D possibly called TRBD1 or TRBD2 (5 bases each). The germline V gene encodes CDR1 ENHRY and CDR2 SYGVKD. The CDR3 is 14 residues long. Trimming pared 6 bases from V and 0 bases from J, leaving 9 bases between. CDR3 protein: CAIRDTSSYNEQFF. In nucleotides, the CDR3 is TGTGCCATCAGGGACACTAGCTCCTACAATGAGCAGTTCTTC.

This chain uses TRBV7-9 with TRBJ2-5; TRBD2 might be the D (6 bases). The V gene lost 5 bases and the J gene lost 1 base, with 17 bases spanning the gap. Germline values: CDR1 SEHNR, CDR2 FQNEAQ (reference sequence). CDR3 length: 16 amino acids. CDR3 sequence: CASSLTLSGVQETQYF. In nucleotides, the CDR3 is TGTGCCAGCAGCCTTACTCTGTCGGGAGTCCAAGAGACCCAGTACTTC.

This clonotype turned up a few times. CDR3 nucleotide sequence: TGTGCCAGCAGTTCTGGGGAAGGGAGCTATGGCTACACCTTC. Protein: CASSSGEGSYGYTF. The chain has TRBV12-3 or TRBV12-4 and TRBJ1-2; D unresolved. V was trimmed by 4 bases and J by 4 bases, leaving 13 bases between them. The length of the CDR3 is 14 residues.

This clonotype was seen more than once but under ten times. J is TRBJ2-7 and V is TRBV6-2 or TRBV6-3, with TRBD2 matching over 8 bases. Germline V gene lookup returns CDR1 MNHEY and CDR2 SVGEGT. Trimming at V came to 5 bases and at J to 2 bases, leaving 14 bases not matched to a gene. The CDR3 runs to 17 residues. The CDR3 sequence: CASSQRTSPVSTYEQYF. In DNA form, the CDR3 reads TGTGCCAGCAGTCAACGGACTAGCCCCGTGAGTACCTACGAGCAGTACTTC.

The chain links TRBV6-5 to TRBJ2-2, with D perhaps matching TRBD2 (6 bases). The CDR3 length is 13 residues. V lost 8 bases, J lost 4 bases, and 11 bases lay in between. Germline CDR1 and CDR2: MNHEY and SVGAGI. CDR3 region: CASEYGGTGELFF. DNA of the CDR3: TGTGCCAGCGAGTACGGGGGCACCGGGGAGCTGTTTTTT.

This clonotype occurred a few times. The CDR3: CASSLAGGGNTIYF. In nucleotides, the CDR3 is TGTGCCAGCAGCTTAGCAGGGGGAGGAAACACCATATATTTT. This chain uses TRBV7-9 with TRBJ1-3; tentative D call: TRBD1 (6 bases). The CDR3 is 14 residues long. Deletions cut 0 bases from V and 4 bases from J, with 7 bases between. Germline loops: CDR1 SEHNR, CDR2 FQNEAQ (reference sequence).

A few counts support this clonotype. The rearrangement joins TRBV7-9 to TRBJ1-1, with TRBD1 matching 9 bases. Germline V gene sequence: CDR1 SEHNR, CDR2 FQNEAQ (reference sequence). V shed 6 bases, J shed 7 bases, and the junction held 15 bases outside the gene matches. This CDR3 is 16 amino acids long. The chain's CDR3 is CASRYLTTGGVGEAFF. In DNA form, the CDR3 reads TGTGCCAGCAGATACCTTACTACAGGGGGCGTTGGTGAAGCTTTCTTT.

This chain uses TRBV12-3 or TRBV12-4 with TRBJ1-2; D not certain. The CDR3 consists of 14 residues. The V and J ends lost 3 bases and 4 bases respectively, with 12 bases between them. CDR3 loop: CASSLVPGSYGYTF. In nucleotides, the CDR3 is TGTGCCAGCAGTTTGGTCCCGGGCAGCTATGGCTACACCTTC.

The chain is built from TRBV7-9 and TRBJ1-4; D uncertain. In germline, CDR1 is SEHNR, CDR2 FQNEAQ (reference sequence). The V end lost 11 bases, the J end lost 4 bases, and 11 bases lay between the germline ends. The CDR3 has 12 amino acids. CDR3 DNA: TGTGCCTGGAGGGCCCTTAATGAAAAACTGTTTTTT. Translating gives CAWRALNEKLFF.

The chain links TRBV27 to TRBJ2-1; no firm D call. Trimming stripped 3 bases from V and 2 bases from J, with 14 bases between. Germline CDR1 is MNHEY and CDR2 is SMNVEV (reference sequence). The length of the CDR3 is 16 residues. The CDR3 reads CASSFPKDGTYNEQFF. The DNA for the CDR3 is TGTGCCAGCAGTTTCCCCAAGGACGGAACCTACAATGAGCAGTTCTTC.

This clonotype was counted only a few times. The CDR3 coding sequence is TGTGCCAGCAGCCAAGAAAATTGGGGACTAGCTCCAGATACGCAGTATTTT. It translates to CASSQENWGLAPDTQYF. The chain recombines TRBV3-1 with TRBJ2-3, with 9 nucleotides matching TRBD2. The CDR3 sequence is 17 residues long. V lost 0 bases to trimming and J lost 4 bases; unmatched junction nucleotides: 8. CDR1 and CDR2 (germline): LGHDT, YNNKEL (reference sequence).

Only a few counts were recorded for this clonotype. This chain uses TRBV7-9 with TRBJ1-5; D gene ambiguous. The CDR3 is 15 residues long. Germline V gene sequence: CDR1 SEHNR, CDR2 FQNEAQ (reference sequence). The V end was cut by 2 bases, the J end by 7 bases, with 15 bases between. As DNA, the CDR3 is TGTGCCAGCAGCTTAAATGAAGGGCTGGACCAGCCCCAGCATTTT. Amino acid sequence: CASSLNEGLDQPQHF.

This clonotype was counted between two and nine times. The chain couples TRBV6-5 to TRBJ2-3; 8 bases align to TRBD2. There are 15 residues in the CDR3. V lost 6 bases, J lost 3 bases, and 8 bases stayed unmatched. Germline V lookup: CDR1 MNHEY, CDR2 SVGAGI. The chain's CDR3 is CASRTGLAGTDTQYF. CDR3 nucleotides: TGTGCCAGCAGGACTGGACTAGCTGGAACAGATACGCAGTATTTT.

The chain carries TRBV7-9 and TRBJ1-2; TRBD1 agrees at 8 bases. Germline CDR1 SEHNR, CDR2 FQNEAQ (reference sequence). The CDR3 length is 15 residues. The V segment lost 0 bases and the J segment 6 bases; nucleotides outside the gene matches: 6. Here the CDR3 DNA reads TGTGCCAGCAGCTTAGCAGGACAGGGAAATCATGGCTACACCTTC. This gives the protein CASSLAGQGNHGYTF.

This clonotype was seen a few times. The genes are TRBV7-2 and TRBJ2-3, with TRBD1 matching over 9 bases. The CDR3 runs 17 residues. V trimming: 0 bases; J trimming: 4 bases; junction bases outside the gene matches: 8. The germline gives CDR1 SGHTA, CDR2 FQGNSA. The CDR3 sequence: CASSLAGTGYASDTQYF. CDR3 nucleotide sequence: TGTGCCAGCAGCTTAGCCGGGACAGGGTATGCGTCAGATACGCAGTATTTT. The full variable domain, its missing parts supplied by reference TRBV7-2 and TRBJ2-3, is GAGVSQSPSNKVTEKGKDVELRCDPISGHTALYWYRQSLGQGLEFLIYFQGNSAPDKSGLPSDRFSAERTGGSVSTLTIQRTQQEDSAVYLCASSLAGTGYASDTQYFGPGTRLTVL.

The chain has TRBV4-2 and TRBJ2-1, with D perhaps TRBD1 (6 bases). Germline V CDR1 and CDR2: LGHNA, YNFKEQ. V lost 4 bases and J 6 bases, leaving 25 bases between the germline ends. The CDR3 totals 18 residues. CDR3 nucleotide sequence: TGTGCCAGCAGCCCAAGAGGGGGACCCCTAGGGGAGCTCAATGAGCAGTTCTTC. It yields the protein CASSPRGGPLGELNEQFF.

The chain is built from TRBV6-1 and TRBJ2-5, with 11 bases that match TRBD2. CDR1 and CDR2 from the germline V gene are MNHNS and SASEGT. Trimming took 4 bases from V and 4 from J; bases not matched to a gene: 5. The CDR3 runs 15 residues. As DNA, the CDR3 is TGTGCCAGCAGTGTTCCGACTAGCGGGATAGAGACCCAGTACTTC. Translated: CASSVPTSGIETQYF.

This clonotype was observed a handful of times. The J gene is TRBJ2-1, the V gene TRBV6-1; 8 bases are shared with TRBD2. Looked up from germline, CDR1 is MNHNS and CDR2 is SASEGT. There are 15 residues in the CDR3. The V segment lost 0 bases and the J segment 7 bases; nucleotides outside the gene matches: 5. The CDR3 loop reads CASSEASPSGNEQFF. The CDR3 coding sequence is TGTGCCAGCAGTGAAGCCTCGCCTAGCGGGAATGAGCAGTTCTTC.

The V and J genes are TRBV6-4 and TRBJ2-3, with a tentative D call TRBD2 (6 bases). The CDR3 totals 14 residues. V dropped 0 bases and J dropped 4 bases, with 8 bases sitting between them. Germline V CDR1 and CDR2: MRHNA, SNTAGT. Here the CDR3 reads CASSDSPGADTQYF. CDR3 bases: TGTGCCAGCAGTGACTCCCCGGGAGCAGATACGCAGTATTTT.

CDR3: CASSLVGQGTDTQYF. CDR3 bases: TGTGCCAGCAGTTTAGTGGGACAGGGGACAGATACGCAGTATTTT. V and J are TRBV12-3 or TRBV12-4 and TRBJ2-3, with 10 bases aligning to TRBD1. This CDR3 spans 15 amino acids. The V and J ends lost 1 base and 3 bases, in that order; junction bases with no gene match: 1.